Included here is one T cell receptor (beta chain) sequence, with context. The antigen is not known. This sample is drawn from a study of blood T cells in healthy people across ages. Overall study context: Template switching picked up about one barcoded beta molecule for each two T cells. Study-level findings and limits: More naive CD4+ cells and higher diversity were found in long-lived than in aged donors.

Each sample gave at least 7 million isolated PBMCs. Germline lookup yields CDR1 SNHLY and CDR2 FYNNEI. Trimming cost V 3 bases and J 9 bases; bases outside gene matches: 12. This CDR3 is built from 17 residues. Using a J-beta primer mix together with a sample-barcoded 5' primer, a second PCR was run for about 6 to 12 cycles. Through a template-switch adaptor with 12 random nucleotides, each cDNA molecule received a tag. MiXCR was run by TCRdb on the 5' RACE reads, yielding one entry per CDR3 protein. Seen here are 550,000 to 650,000 distinct CDR3 sequences, around 31% observed once, and the top ten hold more than 15%.

Sequencing input: blood. The receptor was isolated from a woman older than 75 in good health. This chain joins TRBV2 and TRBJ1-6; 9 nucleotides match TRBD1. The DNA of the CDR3 is TGTGCCAGCAGTGAGGGCATGCGGGGACAGGGAATTTCACCCCTCCACTTT. It encodes CASSEGMRGQGISPLHF.